This T cell receptor (beta chain) comes out of a study of CD8 T cells in Susac syndrome. The RNA input was about 0.45 to 1 ug, and it was reverse transcribed with random hexamers. Amplification of TCR beta CDR3 across 54 Vbeta and 13 Jbeta was performed with immunoSEQ multiplex PCR. TCRdb reanalysed the immunoSEQ multiplex PCR reads using MiXCR and keeps one entry per CDR3 protein. Of 110,000 to 150,000 distinct CDR3 sequences detected, approximately 95% appear once; the ten largest clones hold approximately 0.3%. The germline gives CDR1 LGHNA, CDR2 YNFKEQ. Trimming took off 0 bases at V and 0 bases at J, with 9 bases between the two ends. CDR3 length equals 15 residues.

Specimen: CD8+ T cells from PBMCs. The rearrangement uses TRBV4-2 and TRBJ2-7; no reliable D call. The clonotype comes from a human donor in good health. The CDR3 sequence: CASSQDLSSSYEQYF. CDR3 sequence (DNA): TGTGCCAGCAGCCAAGATCTGTCAAGCTCCTACGAGCAGTACTTC.